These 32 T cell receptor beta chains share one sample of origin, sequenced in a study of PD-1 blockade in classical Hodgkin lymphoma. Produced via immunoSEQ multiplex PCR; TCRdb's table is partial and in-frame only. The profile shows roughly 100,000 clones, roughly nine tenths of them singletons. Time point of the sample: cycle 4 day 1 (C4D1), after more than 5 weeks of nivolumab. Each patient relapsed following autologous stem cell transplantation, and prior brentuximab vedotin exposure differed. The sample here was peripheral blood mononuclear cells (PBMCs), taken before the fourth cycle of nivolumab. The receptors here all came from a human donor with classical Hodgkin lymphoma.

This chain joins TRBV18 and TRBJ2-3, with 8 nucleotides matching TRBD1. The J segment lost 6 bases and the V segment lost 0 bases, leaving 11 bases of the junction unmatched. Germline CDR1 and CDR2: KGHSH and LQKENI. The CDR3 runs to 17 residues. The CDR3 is CASSPPRMGQVKDTQYF. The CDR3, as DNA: TGTGCCAGCTCACCACCGAGGATGGGACAGGTAAAGGATACGCAGTATTTT.

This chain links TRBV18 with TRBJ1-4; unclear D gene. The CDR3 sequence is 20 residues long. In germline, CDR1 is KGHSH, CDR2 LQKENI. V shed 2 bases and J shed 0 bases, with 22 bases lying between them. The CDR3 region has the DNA TGTGCCAGCTCACCATCCCAGACTCTAGGGAGAGGGTCAACTAATGAAAAACTGTTTTTT. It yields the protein CASSPSQTLGRGSTNEKLFF. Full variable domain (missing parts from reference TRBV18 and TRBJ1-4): NAGVMQNPRHLVRRRGQEARLRCSPMKGHSHVYWYRQLPEEGLKFMVYLQKENIIDESGMPKERFSAEFPKEGPSILRIQQVVRGDSAAYFCASSPSQTLGRGSTNEKLFFGSGTQLSVL.

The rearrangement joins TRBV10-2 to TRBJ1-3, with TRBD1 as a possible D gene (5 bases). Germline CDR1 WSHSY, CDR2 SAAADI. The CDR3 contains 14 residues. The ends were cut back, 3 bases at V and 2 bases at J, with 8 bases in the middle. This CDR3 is CASSDPRAGNTIYF. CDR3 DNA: TGCGCCAGCAGTGACCCCAGGGCTGGAAACACCATATATTTT.

The CDR3 DNA sequence: TGTGCCAGTAGCAGCCGCTATCGAGGGTGGGAGCCCCAGCATTTT. Protein product: CASSSRYRGWEPQHF. The V and J genes are TRBV19 and TRBJ1-5; no definite D call. The CDR3 is 15 amino acids. Germline V CDR1 and CDR2: LNHDA, SQIVND (reference sequence). The V end was cut by 6 bases, the J end by 8 bases, with 20 bases between.

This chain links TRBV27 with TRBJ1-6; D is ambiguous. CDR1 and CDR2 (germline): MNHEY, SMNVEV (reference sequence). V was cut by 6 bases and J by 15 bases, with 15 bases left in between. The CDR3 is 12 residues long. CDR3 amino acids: CASSTTMKGLHF. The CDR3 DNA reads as TGTGCCAGCAGCACGACGATGAAAGGCCTCCACTTT.

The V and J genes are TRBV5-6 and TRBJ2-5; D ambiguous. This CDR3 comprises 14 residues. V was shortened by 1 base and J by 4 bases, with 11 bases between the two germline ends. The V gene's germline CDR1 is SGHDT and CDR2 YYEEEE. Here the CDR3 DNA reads TGTGCCAGCAGCTTGTCCCAGGTACGAGAGACCCAGTACTTC. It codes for CASSLSQVRETQYF.

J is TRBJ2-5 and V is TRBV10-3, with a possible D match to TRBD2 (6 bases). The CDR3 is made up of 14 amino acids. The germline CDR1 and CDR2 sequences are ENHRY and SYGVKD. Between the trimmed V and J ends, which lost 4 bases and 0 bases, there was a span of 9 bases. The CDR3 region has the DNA TGTGCCATCAGTGGTAGGGAGGACCAAGAGACCCAGTACTTC. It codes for CAISGREDQETQYF.

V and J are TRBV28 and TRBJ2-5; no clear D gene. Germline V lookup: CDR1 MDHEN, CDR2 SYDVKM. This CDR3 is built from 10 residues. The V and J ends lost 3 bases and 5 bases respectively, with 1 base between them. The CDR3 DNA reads TGTGCCAGCAGTTTGGAGACCCAGTACTTC. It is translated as CASSLETQYF.

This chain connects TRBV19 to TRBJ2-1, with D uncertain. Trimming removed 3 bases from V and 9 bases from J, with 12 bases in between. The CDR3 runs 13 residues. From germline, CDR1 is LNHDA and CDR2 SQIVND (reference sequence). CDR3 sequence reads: CASSMVGNSEQFF. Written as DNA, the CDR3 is TGTGCCAGTAGTATGGTGGGGAACAGTGAGCAGTTCTTC.

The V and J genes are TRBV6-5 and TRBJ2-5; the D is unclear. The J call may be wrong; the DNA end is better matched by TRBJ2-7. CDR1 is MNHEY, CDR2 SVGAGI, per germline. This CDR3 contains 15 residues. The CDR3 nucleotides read TGTGCCAGCGGAGCGTCTGAAGGTGCCCCCTACGAGCAGTACTTC. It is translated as CASGASEGAPYEQYF.

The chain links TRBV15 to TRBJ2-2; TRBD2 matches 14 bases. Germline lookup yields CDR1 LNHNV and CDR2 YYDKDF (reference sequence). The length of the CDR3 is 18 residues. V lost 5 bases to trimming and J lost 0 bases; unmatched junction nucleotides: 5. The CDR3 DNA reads TGTGCCACCAGCGGCCGACTAGCGGGAGGGCCGAACACCGGGGAGCTGTTTTTT. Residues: CATSGRLAGGPNTGELFF. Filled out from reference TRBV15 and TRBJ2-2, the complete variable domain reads DAMVIQNPRYQVTQFGKPVTLSCSQTLNHNVMYWYQQKSSQAPKLLFHYYDKDFNNEADTPDNFQSRRPNTSFCFLDIRSPGLGDTAMYLCATSGRLAGGPNTGELFFGEGSRLTVL.

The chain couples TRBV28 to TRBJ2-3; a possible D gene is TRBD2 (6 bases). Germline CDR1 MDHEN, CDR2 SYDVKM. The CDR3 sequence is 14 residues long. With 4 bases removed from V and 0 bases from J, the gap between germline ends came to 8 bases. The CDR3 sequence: CASSWGVSTDTQYF. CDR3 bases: TGTGCCAGCAGTTGGGGGGTAAGCACAGATACGCAGTATTTT.

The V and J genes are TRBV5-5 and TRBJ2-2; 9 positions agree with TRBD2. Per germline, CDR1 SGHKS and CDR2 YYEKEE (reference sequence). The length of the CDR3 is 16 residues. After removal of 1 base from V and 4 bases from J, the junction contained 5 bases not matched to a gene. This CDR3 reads CASSLTSSGTTGELFF. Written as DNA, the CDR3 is TGTGCCAGCAGCTTGACGTCTAGCGGGACCACCGGGGAGCTGTTTTTT.

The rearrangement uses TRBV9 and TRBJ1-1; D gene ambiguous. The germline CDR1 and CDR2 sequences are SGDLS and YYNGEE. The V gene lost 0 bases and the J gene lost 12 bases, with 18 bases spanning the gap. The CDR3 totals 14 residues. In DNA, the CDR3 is TGTGCCAGCAGCGTAGGACCGGGTCTCGACCCGCCTTTCTTT. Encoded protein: CASSVGPGLDPPFF.

CDR3 amino acids: CASSLAPGGGTDTQYF. Written as DNA, the CDR3 is TGCGCCAGCAGCTTGGCCCCAGGGGGAGGCACAGATACGCAGTATTTT. The rearrangement links TRBV5-1 to TRBJ2-3; 7 nucleotides align to TRBD1. This CDR3 contains 16 residues. The germline V gene encodes CDR1 SGHRS and CDR2 YFSETQ. Trimming removed 0 bases from V and 1 base from J; junction bases left unmatched: 5.

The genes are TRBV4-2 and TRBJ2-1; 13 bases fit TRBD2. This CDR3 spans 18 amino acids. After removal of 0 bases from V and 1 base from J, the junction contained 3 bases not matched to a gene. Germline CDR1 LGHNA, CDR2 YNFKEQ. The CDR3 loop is CASSQETSGRESYNEQFF. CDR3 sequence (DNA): TGTGCCAGCAGCCAAGAAACTAGCGGGAGGGAATCCTACAATGAGCAGTTCTTC.

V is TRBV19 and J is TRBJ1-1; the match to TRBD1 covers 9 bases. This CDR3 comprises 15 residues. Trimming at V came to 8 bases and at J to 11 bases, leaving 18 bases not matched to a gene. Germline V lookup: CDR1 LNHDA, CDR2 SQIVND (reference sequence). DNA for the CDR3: TGTGCCAGTTCCGAAGGGGACAGGGCGATTGGTTCGGCTTTCTTT. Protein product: CASSEGDRAIGSAFF. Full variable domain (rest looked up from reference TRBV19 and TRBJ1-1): DGGITQSPKYLFRKEGQNVTLSCEQNLNHDAMYWYRQDPGQGLRLIYYSQIVNDFQKGDIAEGYSVSREKKESFPLTVTSAQKNPTAFYLCASSEGDRAIGSAFFGQGTRLTVV.

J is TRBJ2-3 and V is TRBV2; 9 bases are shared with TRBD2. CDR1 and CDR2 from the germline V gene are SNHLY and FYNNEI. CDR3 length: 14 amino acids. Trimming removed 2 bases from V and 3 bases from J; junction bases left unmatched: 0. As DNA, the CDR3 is TGTGCCAGCAGTGAAAGCGGGGGGACAGATACGCAGTATTTT. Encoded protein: CASSESGGTDTQYF.

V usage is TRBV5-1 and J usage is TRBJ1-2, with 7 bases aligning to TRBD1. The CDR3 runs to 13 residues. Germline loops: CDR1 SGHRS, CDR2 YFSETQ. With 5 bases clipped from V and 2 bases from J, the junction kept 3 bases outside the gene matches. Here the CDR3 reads CASRKTGNYGYTF. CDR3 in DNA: TGCGCCAGCAGAAAGACAGGGAACTATGGCTACACCTTC.

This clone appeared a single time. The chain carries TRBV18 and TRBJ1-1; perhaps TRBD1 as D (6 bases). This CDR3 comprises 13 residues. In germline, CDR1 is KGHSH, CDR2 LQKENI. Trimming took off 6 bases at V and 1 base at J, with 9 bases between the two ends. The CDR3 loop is CASSGTQNTEAFF. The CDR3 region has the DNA TGTGCCAGCTCCGGGACACAGAACACTGAAGCTTTCTTT.

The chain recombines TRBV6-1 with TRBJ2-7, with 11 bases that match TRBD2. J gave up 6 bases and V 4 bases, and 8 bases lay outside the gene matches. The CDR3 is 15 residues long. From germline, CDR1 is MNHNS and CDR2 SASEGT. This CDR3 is CASSVVSGRVGEQYF. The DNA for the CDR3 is TGTGCCAGCAGTGTAGTTAGCGGGAGGGTGGGCGAGCAGTACTTC.

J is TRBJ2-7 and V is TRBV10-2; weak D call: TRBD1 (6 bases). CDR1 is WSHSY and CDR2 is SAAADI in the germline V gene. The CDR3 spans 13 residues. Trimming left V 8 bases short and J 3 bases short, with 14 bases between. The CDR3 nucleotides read TGCGCCAGCGCAGGGGAGATTGGCTACGAGCAGTACTTC. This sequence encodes CASAGEIGYEQYF.

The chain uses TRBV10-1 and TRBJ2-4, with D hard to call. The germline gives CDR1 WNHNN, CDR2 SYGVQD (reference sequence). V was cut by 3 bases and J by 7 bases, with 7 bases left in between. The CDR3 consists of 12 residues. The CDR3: CASSDLQNIQYF. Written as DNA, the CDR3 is TGCGCCAGCAGTGACTTACAGAACATTCAGTACTTC.

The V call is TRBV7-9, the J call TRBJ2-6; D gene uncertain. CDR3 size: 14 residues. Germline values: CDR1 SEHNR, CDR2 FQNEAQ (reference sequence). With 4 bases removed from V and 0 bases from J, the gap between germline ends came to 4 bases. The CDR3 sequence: CASSSDSGANVLTF. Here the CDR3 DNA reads TGTGCCAGCAGCTCCGACTCTGGGGCCAACGTCCTGACTTTC.

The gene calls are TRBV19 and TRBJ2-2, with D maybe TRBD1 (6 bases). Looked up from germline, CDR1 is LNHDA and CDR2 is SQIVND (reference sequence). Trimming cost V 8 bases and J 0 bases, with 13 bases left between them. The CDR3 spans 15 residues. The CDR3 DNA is TGTGCCAGTGGAGTGACAGGAGCGAACACCGGGGAGCTGTTTTTT. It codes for CASGVTGANTGELFF.

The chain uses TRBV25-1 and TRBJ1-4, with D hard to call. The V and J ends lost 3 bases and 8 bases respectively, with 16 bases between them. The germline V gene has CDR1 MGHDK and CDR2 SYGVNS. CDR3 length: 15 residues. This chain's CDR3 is CASSDPTAPGEKLFF. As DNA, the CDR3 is TGTGCCAGCAGTGACCCTACAGCCCCGGGGGAAAAACTGTTTTTT.

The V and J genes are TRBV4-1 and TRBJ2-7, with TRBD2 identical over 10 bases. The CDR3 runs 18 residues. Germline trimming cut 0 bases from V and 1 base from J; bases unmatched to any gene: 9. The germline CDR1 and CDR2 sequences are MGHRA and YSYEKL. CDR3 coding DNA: TGCGCCAGCAGCCAAGAGAGGCTAGCGGGAGCGGGGTCCTACGAGCAGTACTTC. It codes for CASSQERLAGAGSYEQYF.

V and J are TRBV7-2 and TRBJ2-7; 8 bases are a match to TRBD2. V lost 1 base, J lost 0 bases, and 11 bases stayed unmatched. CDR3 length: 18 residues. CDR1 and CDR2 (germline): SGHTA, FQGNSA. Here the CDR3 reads CASSLGSPPLAASYEQYF. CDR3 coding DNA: TGTGCCAGCAGCTTAGGATCCCCCCCACTAGCGGCCTCCTACGAGCAGTACTTC.

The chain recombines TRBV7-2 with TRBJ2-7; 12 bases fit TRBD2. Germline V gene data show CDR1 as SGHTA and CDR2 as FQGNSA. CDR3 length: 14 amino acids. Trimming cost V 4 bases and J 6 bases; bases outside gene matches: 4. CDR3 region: CASSSGTSGFEQYF. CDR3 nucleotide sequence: TGTGCCAGCAGCTCCGGGACTAGCGGGTTCGAGCAGTACTTC.

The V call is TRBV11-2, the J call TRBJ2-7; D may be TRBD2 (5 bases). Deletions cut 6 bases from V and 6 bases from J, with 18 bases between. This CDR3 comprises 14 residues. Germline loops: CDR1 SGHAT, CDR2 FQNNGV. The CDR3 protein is CASSSLTRDREQYF. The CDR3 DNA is TGTGCCAGCAGTTCCCTCACTAGAGATCGCGAGCAGTACTTC.

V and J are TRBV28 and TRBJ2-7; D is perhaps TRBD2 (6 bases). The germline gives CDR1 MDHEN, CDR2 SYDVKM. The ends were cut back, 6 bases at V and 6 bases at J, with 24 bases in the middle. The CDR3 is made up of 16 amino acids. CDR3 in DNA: TGTGCCAGCAGCTCCCCCCCCGGGGTGGGGGGTACCGAGCAGTACTTC. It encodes CASSSPPGVGGTEQYF.

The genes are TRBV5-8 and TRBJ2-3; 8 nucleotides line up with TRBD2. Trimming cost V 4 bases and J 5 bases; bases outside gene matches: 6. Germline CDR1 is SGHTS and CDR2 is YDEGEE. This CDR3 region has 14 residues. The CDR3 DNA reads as TGTGCCAGCAGCCCCCGAGCGGGAGTAGATACGCAGTATTTT. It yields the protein CASSPRAGVDTQYF.